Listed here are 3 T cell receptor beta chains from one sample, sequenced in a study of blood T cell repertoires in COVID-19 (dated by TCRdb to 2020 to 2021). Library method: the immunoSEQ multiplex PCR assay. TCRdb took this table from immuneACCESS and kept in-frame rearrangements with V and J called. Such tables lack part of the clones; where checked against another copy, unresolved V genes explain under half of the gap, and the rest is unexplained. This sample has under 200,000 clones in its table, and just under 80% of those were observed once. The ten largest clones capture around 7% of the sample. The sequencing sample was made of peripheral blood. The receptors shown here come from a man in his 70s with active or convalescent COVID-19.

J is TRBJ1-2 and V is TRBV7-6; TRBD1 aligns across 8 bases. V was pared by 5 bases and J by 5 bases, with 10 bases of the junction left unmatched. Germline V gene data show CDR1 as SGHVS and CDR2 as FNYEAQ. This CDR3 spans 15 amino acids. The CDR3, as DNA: TGTGCCAGCAGCCCACCGGGACAGGACTTTTATGGCTACACCTTC. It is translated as CASSPPGQDFYGYTF.

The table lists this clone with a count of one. CDR3 sequence: CASSPTGVDNEQFF. The CDR3 DNA reads as TGTGCCAGCAGCCCGACGGGGGTGGACAATGAGCAGTTCTTC. The chain combines TRBV11-3 with TRBJ2-1, with a possible D match to TRBD2 (6 bases). Germline loops: CDR1 SGHNT, CDR2 YENEEA. Trimming stripped 5 bases from V and 5 bases from J, with 13 bases between. CDR3 size: 14 residues.

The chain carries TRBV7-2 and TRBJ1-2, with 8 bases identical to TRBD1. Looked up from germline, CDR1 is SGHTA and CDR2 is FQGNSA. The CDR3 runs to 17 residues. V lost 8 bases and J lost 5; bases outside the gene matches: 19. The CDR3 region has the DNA TGTGCCAGCTGGTTCAGAGCCCGGCCAGGGACAGGTTATGGCTACACCTTC. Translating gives CASWFRARPGTGYGYTF.